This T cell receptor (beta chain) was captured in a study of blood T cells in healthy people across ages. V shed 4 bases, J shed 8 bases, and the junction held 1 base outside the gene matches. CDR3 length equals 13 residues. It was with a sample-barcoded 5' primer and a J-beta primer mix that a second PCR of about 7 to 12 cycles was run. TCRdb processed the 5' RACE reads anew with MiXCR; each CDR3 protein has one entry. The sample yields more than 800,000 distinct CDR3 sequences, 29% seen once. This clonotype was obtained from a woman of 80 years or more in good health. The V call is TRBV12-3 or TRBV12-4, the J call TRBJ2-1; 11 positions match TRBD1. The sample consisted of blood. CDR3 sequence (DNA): TGTGCCAGCAGTTGGGACAGGGGGTATGAGCAGTTCTTC. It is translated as CASSWDRGYEQFF.